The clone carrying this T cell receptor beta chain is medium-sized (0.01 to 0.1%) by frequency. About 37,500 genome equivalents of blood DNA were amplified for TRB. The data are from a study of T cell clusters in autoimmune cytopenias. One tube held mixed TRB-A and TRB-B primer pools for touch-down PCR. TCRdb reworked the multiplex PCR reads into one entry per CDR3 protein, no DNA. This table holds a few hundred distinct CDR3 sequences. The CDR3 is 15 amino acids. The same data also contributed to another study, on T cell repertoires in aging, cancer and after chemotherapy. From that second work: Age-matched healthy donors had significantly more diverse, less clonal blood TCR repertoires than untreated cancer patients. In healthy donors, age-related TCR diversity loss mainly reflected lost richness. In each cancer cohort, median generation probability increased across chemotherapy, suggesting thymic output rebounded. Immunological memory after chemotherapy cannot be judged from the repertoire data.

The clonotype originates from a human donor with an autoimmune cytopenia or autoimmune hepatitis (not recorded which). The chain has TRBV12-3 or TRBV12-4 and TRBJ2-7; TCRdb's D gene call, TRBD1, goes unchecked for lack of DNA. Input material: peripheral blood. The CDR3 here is CASSPPTGFFYEQYF.